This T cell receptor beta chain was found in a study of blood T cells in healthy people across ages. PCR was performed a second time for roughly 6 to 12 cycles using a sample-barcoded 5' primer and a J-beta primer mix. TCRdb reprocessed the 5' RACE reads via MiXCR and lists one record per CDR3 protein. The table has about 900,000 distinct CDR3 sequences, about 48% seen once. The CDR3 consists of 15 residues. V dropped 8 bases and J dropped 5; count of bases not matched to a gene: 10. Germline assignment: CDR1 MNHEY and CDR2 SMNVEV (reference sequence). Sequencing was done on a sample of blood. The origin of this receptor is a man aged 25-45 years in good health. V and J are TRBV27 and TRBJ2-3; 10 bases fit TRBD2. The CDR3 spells CASSVSGGTGDTQYF. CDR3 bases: TGTGCCAGCTCGGTTAGCGGGGGGACTGGAGATACGCAGTATTTT.